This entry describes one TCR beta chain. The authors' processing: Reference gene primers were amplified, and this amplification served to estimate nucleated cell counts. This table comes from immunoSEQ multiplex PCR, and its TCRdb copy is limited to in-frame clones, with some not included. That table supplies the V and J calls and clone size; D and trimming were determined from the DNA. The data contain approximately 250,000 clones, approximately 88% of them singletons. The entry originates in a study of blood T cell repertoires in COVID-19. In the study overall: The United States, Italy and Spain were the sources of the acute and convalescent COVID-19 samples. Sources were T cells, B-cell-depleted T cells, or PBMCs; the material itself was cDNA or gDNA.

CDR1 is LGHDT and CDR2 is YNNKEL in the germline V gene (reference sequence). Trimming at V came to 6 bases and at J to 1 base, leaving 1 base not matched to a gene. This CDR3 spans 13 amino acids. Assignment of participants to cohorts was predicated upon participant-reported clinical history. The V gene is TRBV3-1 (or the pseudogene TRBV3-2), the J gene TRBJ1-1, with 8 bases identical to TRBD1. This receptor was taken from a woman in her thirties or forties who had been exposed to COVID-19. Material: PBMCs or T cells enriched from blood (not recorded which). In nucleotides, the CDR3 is TGTGCCAGCAGAACAGGGGGGAACACTGAAGCTTTCTTT. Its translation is CASRTGGNTEAFF.